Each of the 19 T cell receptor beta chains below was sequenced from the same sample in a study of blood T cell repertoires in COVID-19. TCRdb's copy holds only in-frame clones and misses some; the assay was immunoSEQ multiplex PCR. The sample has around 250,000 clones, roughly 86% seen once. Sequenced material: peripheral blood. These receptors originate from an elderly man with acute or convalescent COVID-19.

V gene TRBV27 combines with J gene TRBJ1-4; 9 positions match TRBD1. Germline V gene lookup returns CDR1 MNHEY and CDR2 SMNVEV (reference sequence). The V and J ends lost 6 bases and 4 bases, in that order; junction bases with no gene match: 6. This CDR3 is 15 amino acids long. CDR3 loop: CASRAGQGRNEKLFF. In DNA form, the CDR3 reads TGTGCCAGCAGGGCAGGACAGGGGCGTAATGAAAAACTGTTTTTT.

CDR3 DNA sequence: TGTGCCAGCAGCCCCTGGACTGATTATAATTCACCCCTCCACTTT. Translating gives CASSPWTDYNSPLHF. This chain links TRBV7-8 with TRBJ1-6; D unclear. The CDR3 has 15 residues. From germline, CDR1 is SGHVS and CDR2 FQNEAQ. The germline V and J ends were trimmed by 5 bases and 4 bases, with 12 bases remaining between them.

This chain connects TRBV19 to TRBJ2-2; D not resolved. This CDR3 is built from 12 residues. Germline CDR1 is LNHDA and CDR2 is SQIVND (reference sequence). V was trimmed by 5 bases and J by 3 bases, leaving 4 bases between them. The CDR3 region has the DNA TGTGCCAGTAGTCCGTACACCGGGGAGCTGTTTTTT. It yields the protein CASSPYTGELFF.

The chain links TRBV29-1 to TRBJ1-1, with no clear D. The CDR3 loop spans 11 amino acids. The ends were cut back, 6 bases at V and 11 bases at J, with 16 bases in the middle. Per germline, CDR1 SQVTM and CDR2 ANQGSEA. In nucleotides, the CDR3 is TGCAGCGTCGTGGCCGGGGTAAGCGCTTTCTTT. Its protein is CSVVAGVSAFF. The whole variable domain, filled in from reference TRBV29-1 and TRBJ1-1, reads SAVISQKPSRDICQRGTSLTIQCQVDSQVTMMFWYRQQPGQSLTLIATANQGSEATYESGFVIDKFPISRPNLTFSTLTVSNMSPEDSSIYLCSVVAGVSAFFGQGTRLTVV.

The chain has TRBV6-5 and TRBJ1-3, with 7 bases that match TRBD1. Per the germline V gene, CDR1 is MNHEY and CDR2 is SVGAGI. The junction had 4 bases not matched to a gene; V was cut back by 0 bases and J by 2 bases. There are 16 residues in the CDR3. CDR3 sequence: CASSYSTGTAGNTIYF. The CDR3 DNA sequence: TGTGCCAGCAGTTACTCAACCGGGACAGCTGGAAACACCATATATTTT.

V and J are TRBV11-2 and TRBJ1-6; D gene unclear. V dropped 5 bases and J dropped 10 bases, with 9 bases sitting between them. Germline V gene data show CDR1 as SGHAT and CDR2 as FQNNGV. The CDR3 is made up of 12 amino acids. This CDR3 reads CASSPPGSPLHF. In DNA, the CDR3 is TGTGCCAGCAGCCCCCCTGGCTCACCCCTCCACTTT.

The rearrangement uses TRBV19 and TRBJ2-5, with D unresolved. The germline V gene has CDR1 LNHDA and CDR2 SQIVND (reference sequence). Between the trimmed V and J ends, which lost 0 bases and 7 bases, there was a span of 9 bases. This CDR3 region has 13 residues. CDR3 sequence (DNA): TGTGCCAGTAGTATAGATGGCAGTGGGACCCAGTACTTC. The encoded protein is CASSIDGSGTQYF.

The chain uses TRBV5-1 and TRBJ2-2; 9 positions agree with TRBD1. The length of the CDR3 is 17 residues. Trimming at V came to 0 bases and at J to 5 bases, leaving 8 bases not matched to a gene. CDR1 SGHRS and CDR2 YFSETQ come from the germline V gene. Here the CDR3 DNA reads TGCGCCAGCAGCTTGGATACAGGGGGCGCGGGTACCGGGGAGCTGTTTTTT. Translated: CASSLDTGGAGTGELFF.

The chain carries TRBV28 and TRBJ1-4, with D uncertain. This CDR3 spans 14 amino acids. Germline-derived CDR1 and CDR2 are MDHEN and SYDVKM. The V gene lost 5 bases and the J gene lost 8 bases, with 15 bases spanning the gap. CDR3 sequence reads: CASSPRRVGEKLFF. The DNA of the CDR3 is TGTGCCAGCAGTCCCCGACGGGTTGGCGAAAAACTGTTTTTT.

The CDR3 here is CASSQTGITEAFF. The CDR3 DNA is TGTGCCAGCAGTCAAACAGGGATCACTGAAGCTTTCTTT. This chain links TRBV27 with TRBJ1-1; weak D call: TRBD1 (6 bases). V shed 5 bases and J shed 4 bases, with 11 bases lying between them. The CDR3 covers 13 residues. The germline V gene encodes CDR1 MNHEY and CDR2 SMNVEV (reference sequence).

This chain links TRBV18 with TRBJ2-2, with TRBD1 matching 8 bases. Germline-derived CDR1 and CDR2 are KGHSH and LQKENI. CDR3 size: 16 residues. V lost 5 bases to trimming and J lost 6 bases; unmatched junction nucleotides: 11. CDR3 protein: CASSLNPGQAPGELFF. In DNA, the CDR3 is TGTGCCAGCTCATTAAATCCGGGACAGGCTCCCGGGGAGCTGTTTTTT.

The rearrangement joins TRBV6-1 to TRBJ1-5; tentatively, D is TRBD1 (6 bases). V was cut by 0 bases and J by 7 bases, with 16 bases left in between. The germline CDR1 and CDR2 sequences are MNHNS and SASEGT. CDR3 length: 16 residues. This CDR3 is CASSEAPGVLGQPQHF. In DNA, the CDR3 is TGTGCCAGCAGTGAAGCCCCAGGGGTGCTAGGCCAGCCCCAGCATTTT.

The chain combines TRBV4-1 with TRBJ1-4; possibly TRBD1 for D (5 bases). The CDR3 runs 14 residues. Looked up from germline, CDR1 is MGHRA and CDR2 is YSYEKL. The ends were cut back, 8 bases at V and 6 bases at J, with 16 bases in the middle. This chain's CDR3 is CASAPQSRDEKLFF. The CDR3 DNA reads TGCGCCAGCGCCCCCCAGAGCAGGGATGAAAAACTGTTTTTT.

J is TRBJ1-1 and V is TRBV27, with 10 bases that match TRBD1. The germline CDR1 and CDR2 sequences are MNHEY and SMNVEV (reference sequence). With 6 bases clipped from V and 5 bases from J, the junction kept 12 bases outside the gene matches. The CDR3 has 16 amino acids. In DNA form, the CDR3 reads TGTGCCAGCAGACCGACAGGGGGCGGATTGGGGACTGAAGCTTTCTTT. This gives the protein CASRPTGGGLGTEAFF.

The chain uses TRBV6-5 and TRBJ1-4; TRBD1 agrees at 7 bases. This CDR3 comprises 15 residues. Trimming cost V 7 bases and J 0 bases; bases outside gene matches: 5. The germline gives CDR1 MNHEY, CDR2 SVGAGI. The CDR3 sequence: CASIPGTATNEKLFF. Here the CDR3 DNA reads TGTGCCAGCATTCCCGGGACAGCAACTAATGAAAAACTGTTTTTT.

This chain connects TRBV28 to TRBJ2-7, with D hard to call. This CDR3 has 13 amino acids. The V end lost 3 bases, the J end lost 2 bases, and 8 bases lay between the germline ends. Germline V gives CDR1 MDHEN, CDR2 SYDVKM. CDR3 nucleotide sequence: TGTGCCAGCAGTTTCCAGAATACCTACGAGCAGTACTTC. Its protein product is CASSFQNTYEQYF.

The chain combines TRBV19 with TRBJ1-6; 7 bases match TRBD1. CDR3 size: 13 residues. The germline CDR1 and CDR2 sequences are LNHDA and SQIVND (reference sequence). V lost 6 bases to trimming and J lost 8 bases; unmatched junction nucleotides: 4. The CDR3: CASRGTEHSPLHF. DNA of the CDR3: TGTGCCAGTAGGGGGACAGAACATTCACCCCTCCACTTT.

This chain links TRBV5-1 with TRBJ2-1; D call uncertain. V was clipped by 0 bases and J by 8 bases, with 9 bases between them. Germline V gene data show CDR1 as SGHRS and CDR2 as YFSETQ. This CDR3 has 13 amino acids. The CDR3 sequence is CASSLVAFDEQFF. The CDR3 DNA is TGCGCCAGCAGCTTGGTGGCATTCGATGAGCAGTTCTTC.

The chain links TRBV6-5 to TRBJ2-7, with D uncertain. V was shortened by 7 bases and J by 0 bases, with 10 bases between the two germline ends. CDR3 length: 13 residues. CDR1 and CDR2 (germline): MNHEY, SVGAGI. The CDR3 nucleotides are TGTGCCAGCATGGGCCAGAACTCCTACGAGCAGTACTTC. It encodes CASMGQNSYEQYF.